This TCR beta chain came from a study of CD8 T cells in ankylosing spondylitis (dated by TCRdb to the late 2010s). About the full investigation: The study set out to find disease-linked TCR variants by profiling T cell receptor beta repertoires in ankylosing spondylitis patients and healthy donors. In total, the full study cohort was made up of over a hundred healthy donors and some 26 ankylosing spondylitis patients. Peripheral blood was sampled, and synovial fluid was also collected from ankylosing spondylitis patients. The paper as a whole reports these results and caveats: Some of the motif variants had been reported before in the synovial fluid and blood of reactive arthritis patients, a finding that suggests common disease-initiation mechanisms. Blood from ankylosing spondylitis patients appeared to be characterized by a TCR beta motif made up of under 10 highly homologous amino acid variants. Significant enrichment of the disease-linked clones was reported in matched synovial fluid samples from ankylosing spondylitis patients. A CD8+ phenotype was shown by the disease-linked clones, which were found at relatively low frequencies in peripheral blood.

To note about this clonotype: Its antigen remains undetermined. Nothing much larger sits one base from this clone, and base qualities are not available.

The sample was run on an Illumina HiSeq 2500. TCR beta libraries were prepared by quantitative 5'-RACE with molecular barcodes. The authors' analysis ran thus. Disease-linked TCR variants were identified with a new computational method built on a probabilistic model of VDJ rearrangement. TCRdb reprocessed the public reads (quality trimming at Q25 with fastp, clone calling with MiXCR) and kept in-frame beta chains. Rows are unified per CDR3 protein, each entry keeping the most common DNA and genes. The V and J calls, along with clone size, are taken from TCRdb and not from the paper's own processing. For this sample the table gives roughly 200,000 distinct CDR3 sequences, of which roughly 24% were detected only once. The ten largest clones take up 6.6% of the sample. From the cysteine up to the phenylalanine, the CDR3 has a length of 13 residues. Just the 39-base CDR3 DNA is kept, in frame starting at base 1. Via the germline V gene, CDR1 is SGHTA and CDR2 FQGTGA. The junction shows trimming of 4 bases on V and 5 bases on J, plus 11 bases between the germline ends.

This TCR was sampled from a male donor with ankylosing spondylitis or in good health (not recorded which). The sequencing sample was made of blood, either unsorted or a sorted T cell fraction (not recorded which). The rearranged segments are TRBV7-3 and TRBJ2-5; the D call is possibly TRBD1 or TRBD2, each sharing 5 bases. The DNA sequence is given as TGTGCCAGCAGCTCCGGGGCTTGGGAGACCCAGTACTTC. Translated, this gives CASSSGAWETQYF. The full variable domain, completed from the reference TRBV7-3 and TRBJ2-5 proteins outside the CDR3, reads GAGVSQTPSNKVTEKGKYVELRCDPISGHTALYWYRQSLGQGPEFLIYFQGTGAADDSGLPNDRFFAVRPEGSVSTLKIQRTERGDSAVYLCASSSGAWETQYFGPGTRLLVL.